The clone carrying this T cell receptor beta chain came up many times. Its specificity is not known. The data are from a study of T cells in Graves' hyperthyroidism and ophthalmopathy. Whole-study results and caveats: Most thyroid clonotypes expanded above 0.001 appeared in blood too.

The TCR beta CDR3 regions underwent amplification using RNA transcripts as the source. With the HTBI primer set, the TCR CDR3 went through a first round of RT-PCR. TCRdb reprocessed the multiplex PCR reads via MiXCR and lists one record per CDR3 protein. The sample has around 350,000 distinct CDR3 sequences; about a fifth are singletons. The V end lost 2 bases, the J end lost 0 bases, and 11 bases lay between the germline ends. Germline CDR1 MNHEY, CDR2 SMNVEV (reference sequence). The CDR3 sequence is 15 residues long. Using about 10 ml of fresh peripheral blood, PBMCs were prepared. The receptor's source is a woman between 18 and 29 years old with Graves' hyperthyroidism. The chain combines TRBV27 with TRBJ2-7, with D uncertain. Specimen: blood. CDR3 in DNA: TGTGCCAGCAGTTTAGGCCCAGTTCACTCCTACGAGCAGTACTTC. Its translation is CASSLGPVHSYEQYF.